These 15 T cell receptor beta chains originate from one sample sequenced in a study of low-dose radiotherapy and immunotherapy resistance in tumors. Time point in this sample: before trial treatment. TRAV and TRBV primers primed cDNA for both TCRalpha and TCRbeta. Amplification, which lasted around 21 PCR cycles, used a constant-region primer and V-primer adapter to amplify TCRs. TCRdb recomputed calls from the reads with MiXCR, one row per CDR3 protein. The profile shows 64,000 or so distinct CDR3 sequences, about a quarter of them singletons. The sample consisted of PBMCs, taken before treatment. The receptors here all came from a male donor with rectosigmoid adenocarcinoma.

The table lists this clonotype with many counts. V is TRBV6-6 and J is TRBJ2-7; D call uncertain. This CDR3 is 12 amino acids long. Trimming removed 2 bases from V and 4 bases from J, with 6 bases in between. Germline CDR1 MNHNY, CDR2 SVGAGI (reference sequence). Written as DNA, the CDR3 is TGTGCCAGCAGTTACCAGGAGTACGAGCAGTACTTC. Amino acids: CASSYQEYEQYF.

The sample holds many counts of this clonotype. The rearrangement uses TRBV27 and TRBJ2-7; the D gene is possibly TRBD2 (6 bases). The CDR3 is made up of 13 amino acids. Germline lookup yields CDR1 MNHEY and CDR2 SMNVEV (reference sequence). V gave up 3 bases and J gave up 3 bases, with 9 bases separating them. CDR3 coding DNA: TGTGCCAGCAGTTTGAGGAGGGACTACGAGCAGTACTTC. This translates into CASSLRRDYEQYF.

There are many counts of this clonotype. The CDR3 nucleotides are TGCAGTGCTGTAGGCCAAACTAGCAGGAGCTCCTACAATGAGCAGTTCTTC. The encoded protein is CSAVGQTSRSSYNEQFF. The J gene is TRBJ2-1, the V gene TRBV20-1, with D tentatively TRBD2 (6 bases). V was pared by 5 bases and J by 0 bases, with 20 bases between. The CDR3 covers 17 residues. The germline gives CDR1 DFQATT, CDR2 SNEGSKA (reference sequence).

This clonotype was counted only a few times. The chain joins TRBV5-4 to TRBJ1-1; unclear D gene. This CDR3 region has 13 residues. V dropped 0 bases and J dropped 3 bases, with 6 bases sitting between them. Germline lookup yields CDR1 SGHNT and CDR2 YYREEE (reference sequence). Here the CDR3 reads CASSLALDTEAFF. The CDR3 DNA reads as TGTGCCAGCAGCTTGGCTCTGGACACTGAAGCTTTCTTT. Full variable domain (outside the CDR3, taken from reference TRBV5-4 and TRBJ1-1): ETGVTQSPTHLIKTRGQQVTLRCSSQSGHNTVSWYQQALGQGPQFIFQYYREEENGRGNFPPRFSGLQFPNYSSELNVNALELDDSALYLCASSLALDTEAFFGQGTRLTVV.

This clonotype was observed at least ten times. The chain joins TRBV5-1 to TRBJ2-7, with 7 bases that match TRBD2. From germline, CDR1 is SGHRS and CDR2 YFSETQ. This CDR3 region has 15 residues. The trim removed 4 bases at V and 3 bases at J, leaving 10 bases unmatched. CDR3 in amino acids: CASSPDPSGDYEQYF. The CDR3, as DNA: TGCGCCAGCAGCCCGGACCCTAGCGGAGACTACGAGCAGTACTTC.

The table lists this clonotype with many counts. Here the CDR3 DNA reads TGTGCCAGCAGCTTCGCCCTTAACTATGGCTACACCTTC. Translating it yields CASSFALNYGYTF. This chain connects TRBV7-3 to TRBJ1-2; D is unclear. The V and J ends lost 3 bases and 1 base respectively, with 6 bases between them. Germline V CDR1 and CDR2: SGHTA, FQGTGA. The CDR3 runs 13 residues.

This clonotype was recorded many times. This CDR3 is CASSQDNPLAFQETQYF. CDR3 nucleotide sequence: TGCGCCAGCAGCCAAGATAACCCGCTGGCTTTCCAAGAGACCCAGTACTTC. The rearrangement links TRBV4-3 to TRBJ2-5; no clear D. Trimming pared 0 bases from V and 1 base from J, leaving 15 bases between. From germline, CDR1 is LGHNA and CDR2 YSLEER. The CDR3 is 17 residues long.

This clonotype was found many times. The chain links TRBV4-2 to TRBJ1-4; D unresolved. From germline, CDR1 is LGHNA and CDR2 YNFKEQ. The CDR3 is 15 amino acids. V lost 0 bases to trimming and J lost 2 bases, with 7 bases between them. The DNA of the CDR3 is TGTGCCAGCAGCCAAGATAGGGTGACTAATGAAAAACTGTTTTTT. It yields the protein CASSQDRVTNEKLFF.

This clonotype was detected ten times or more. The CDR3 loop is CASSYEGAGRYEQYF. The CDR3 DNA is TGTGCCAGCAGTTACGAGGGAGCAGGGCGGTACGAGCAGTACTTC. The chain combines TRBV6-2 or TRBV6-3 with TRBJ2-7; the D gene could be TRBD1 or TRBD2 (5 bases each). The CDR3 is made up of 15 amino acids. V was cut by 2 bases and J by 4 bases, with 15 bases left in between. Germline V gene data show CDR1 as MNHEY and CDR2 as SVGEGT.

This clonotype was observed at least ten times. The V gene is TRBV10-3, the J gene TRBJ1-1; D ambiguous. CDR1 and CDR2 from the germline V gene are ENHRY and SYGVKD. Trimming pared 3 bases from V and 1 base from J, leaving 9 bases between. The CDR3 is 14 amino acids. CDR3 bases: TGTGCCATCAGTGAAGTGGCAGCGAACACTGAAGCTTTCTTT. Translated: CAISEVAANTEAFF.

Ten or more counts support this clonotype. The rearrangement uses TRBV28 and TRBJ2-3; TRBD2 matches 10 bases. The V segment lost 6 bases and the J segment 4 bases; nucleotides outside the gene matches: 10. Germline CDR1 and CDR2: MDHEN and SYDVKM. This CDR3 region has 16 residues. The CDR3, as DNA: TGTGCCAGCAGAAAAAACCCTAGCGGGAGACCAGATACGCAGTATTTT. Amino acids: CASRKNPSGRPDTQYF.

Many counts were recorded for this clonotype. The V gene is TRBV11-2, the J gene TRBJ1-4; unclear D gene. CDR3 length equals 15 residues. V lost 1 base and J lost 4, with 10 bases in between. Germline-derived CDR1 and CDR2 are SGHAT and FQNNGV. The CDR3: CASSLVAGLNEKLFF. In nucleotides, the CDR3 is TGTGCCAGCAGCTTAGTGGCAGGTCTTAATGAAAAACTGTTTTTT. Supplemented by reference TRBV11-2 and TRBJ1-4, the full variable domain reads EAGVAQSPRYKIIEKRQSVAFWCNPISGHATLYWYQQILGQGPKLLIQFQNNGVVDDSQLPKDRFSAERLKGVDSTLKIQPAKLEDSAVYLCASSLVAGLNEKLFFGSGTQLSVL.

In this sample, this clonotype turned up a few times. At one end the junction does not follow the germline gene, possibly because of a read error. The chain uses TRBV6-2 or TRBV6-3 and TRBJ1-5; the D gene is possibly TRBD1 (5 bases). The length of the CDR3 is 13 residues. Germline CDR1 MNHEY, CDR2 SVGEGT. DNA for the CDR3: TGTGCCAGCACTGACAGTCCCCTTCAGACCCAGCATTTT. As protein: CASTDSPLQTQHF.

The rearrangement uses TRBV6-2 or TRBV6-3 and TRBJ1-1; D might be TRBD1 (5 bases). Germline loops: CDR1 MNHEY, CDR2 SVGEGT. The V end was cut by 1 base, the J end by 4 bases, with 10 bases between. CDR3 length: 14 residues. This chain's CDR3 is CASSYLGDATEAFF. In nucleotides, the CDR3 is TGTGCCAGCAGTTACTTGGGGGACGCCACTGAAGCTTTCTTT.

This clonotype was recorded many times. The chain links TRBV7-6 to TRBJ2-7, with TRBD1 identical over 8 bases. Germline V gene sequence: CDR1 SGHVS, CDR2 FNYEAQ. This CDR3 is built from 13 residues. Trimming at V came to 10 bases and at J to 4 bases, leaving 9 bases not matched to a gene. Here the CDR3 reads CATRGQGRYEQYF. The CDR3 DNA sequence: TGTGCCACCAGGGGGCAGGGTCGTTACGAGCAGTACTTC. Full variable domain (missing parts from reference TRBV7-6 and TRBJ2-7): GAGVSQSPRYKVTKRGQDVALRCDPISGHVSLYWYRQALGQGPEFLTYFNYEAQQDKSGLPNDRFSAERPEGSISTLTIQRTEQRDSAMYRCATRGQGRYEQYFGPGTRLTVT.